This T cell receptor beta chain derives from a study of radiotherapy plus CTLA-4 blockade in lung cancer. Study information: Among all patients, around 19% showed objective responses, while 30% to 35% had disease control.

V was clipped by 4 bases and J by 3 bases, with 7 bases between them. This CDR3 is 12 amino acids long. Germline V CDR1 and CDR2: MNHEY, SMNVEV (reference sequence). About this clone: The antigen is unknown.

Overall study results and limits: Researchers report tumor-derived TCR clones expanding in blood after radiotherapy plus ipilimumab.

Generated by immunoSEQ multiplex PCR, the TCRdb table keeps only in-frame clones and is missing some. The sample records roughly 53,000 clones, more than 65% being singletons. The TCR sequence derives from a human donor with non-small cell lung cancer who had a partial response to radiotherapy plus ipilimumab. This chain joins TRBV27 and TRBJ2-7, with D unresolved. The sample in question was peripheral blood, obtained from a patient treated with radiotherapy plus ipilimumab. The CDR3 coding sequence is TGTGCCAGCAGTTCCAACTACTACGAGCAGTACTTC. Translating gives CASSSNYYEQYF.